This T cell receptor beta chain comes out of a study of T cells in Graves' hyperthyroidism and ophthalmopathy. Study-wide findings and caveats: Ophthalmopathy was model-predicted a median roughly 6.3 months pre-onset. Ophthalmopathy and stable hyperthyroidism were told apart by a 13 V-J model.

RNA transcripts yielded amplified TCR beta CDR3 regions. The HTBI set primed first-round TCR CDR3 RT-PCR. TCRdb re-called the multiplex PCR reads with MiXCR, one entry per CDR3 protein. The sample has 500,000 to 600,000 distinct CDR3 sequences, over 15% seen once. Diagnoses were made from clinical symptoms, serum measures (thyroxine and TRAb), thyroid ultrasound and orbital computed tomography. This clonotype was seen many times. Its matching antigen is unknown. Input material: blood. This sequence originates from a woman under 30 with Graves' hyperthyroidism.

DNA of the CDR3: TGTGCCAGCAGTTTGTTCGGACAGGGGGATCAGCCCCAGCATTTT. It codes for CASSLFGQGDQPQHF. This sequence joins TRBV12-3 or TRBV12-4 and TRBJ1-5, with TRBD1 matching 10 bases. CDR3 length: 15 residues. The V gene end was trimmed by 3 bases and the J gene end by 5 bases; junction bases not matched to a gene: 4.